The sequence of this T cell receptor (beta chain) was determined in a study of technical replicates of blood from a few donors. The protocol was immunoSEQ multiplex PCR, while the TCRdb copy is restricted to in-frame clones and leaves out a portion. The data show roughly 100,000 clones, roughly 96% seen once. The CDR3 totals 16 residues. The ends lost 2 bases at V and 1 base at J; junction bases unmatched: 3. The V gene's germline CDR1 is SGHTA and CDR2 FQGNSA. This TCR derives from a human donor in good health. What was sequenced was T cells isolated from PBMCs. This chain connects TRBV7-2 to TRBJ2-5; 11 positions match TRBD2. CDR3 coding DNA: TGTGCCAGCAGCTTACTAGGGACTAGCGGCCAAGAGACCCAGTACTTC. It codes for CASSLLGTSGQETQYF.